This T cell receptor beta chain appears in the sequencing data of a study of T cell responses to AZD1222 COVID-19 vaccine. Regarding the study as a whole: No repertoire was sampled before or during the peak T cell response, only after it. Unmutated variant regions are reportedly targeted by nearly half of spike-specific TCRs.

Libraries were prepared by immunoSEQ multiplex PCR; TCRdb keeps only in-frame clonotypes and omits some of them. The sample holds about 100,000 clones, about nine tenths seen once. V dropped 3 bases and J dropped 0 bases, with 12 bases sitting between them. The CDR3 has 15 residues. Germline CDR1 reads SGHRS; CDR2 reads YFSETQ. As regards this clone: Antigen specificity is unknown.

The V gene is TRBV5-1, the J gene TRBJ1-2, with D possibly TRBD1 on 5 matching bases. The origin of this receptor is an adult in good health. Sequences were derived from peripheral blood, sampled on day 0 of AZD1222 vaccination. The CDR3 DNA is TGCGCCAGCAGCTCGGGACTTGGGGCTAACTATGGCTACACCTTC. It yields the protein CASSSGLGANYGYTF.